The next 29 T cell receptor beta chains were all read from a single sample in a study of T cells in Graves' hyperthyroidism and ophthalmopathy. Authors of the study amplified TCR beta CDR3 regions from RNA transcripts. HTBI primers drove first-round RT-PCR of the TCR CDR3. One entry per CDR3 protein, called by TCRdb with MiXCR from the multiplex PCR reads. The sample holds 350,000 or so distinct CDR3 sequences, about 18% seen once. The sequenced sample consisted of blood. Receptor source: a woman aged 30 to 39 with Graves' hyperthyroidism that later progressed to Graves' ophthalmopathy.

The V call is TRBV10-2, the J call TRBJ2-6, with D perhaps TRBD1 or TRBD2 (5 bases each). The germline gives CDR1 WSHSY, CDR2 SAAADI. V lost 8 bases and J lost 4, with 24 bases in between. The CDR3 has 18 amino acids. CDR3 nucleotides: TGCGCCAGCCGCGAGGACTTACAGGAAAGCTTAGGGGCCAACGTCCTGACTTTC. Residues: CASREDLQESLGANVLTF.

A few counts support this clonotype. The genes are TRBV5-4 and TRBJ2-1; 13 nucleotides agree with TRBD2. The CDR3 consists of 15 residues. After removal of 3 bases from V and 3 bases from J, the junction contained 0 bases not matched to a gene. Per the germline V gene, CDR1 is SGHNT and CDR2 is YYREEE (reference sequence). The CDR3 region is CASSWTSGGYNEQFF. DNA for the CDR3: TGTGCCAGCAGCTGGACTAGCGGGGGCTACAATGAGCAGTTCTTC.

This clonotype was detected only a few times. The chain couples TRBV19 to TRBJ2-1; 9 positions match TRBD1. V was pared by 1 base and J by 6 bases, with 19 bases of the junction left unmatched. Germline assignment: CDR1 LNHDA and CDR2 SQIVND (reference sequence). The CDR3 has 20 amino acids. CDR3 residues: CASSIGANRDRVVRSNEQFF. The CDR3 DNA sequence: TGTGCCAGTAGTATAGGTGCAAATCGGGACAGGGTTGTCCGAAGCAATGAGCAGTTCTTC.

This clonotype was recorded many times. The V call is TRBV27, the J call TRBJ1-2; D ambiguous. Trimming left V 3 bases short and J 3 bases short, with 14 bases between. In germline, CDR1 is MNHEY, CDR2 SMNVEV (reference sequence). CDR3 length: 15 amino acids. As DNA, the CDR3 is TGTGCCAGCAGTTTCTCGGCCGTCAGCGACTATGGCTACACCTTC. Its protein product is CASSFSAVSDYGYTF.

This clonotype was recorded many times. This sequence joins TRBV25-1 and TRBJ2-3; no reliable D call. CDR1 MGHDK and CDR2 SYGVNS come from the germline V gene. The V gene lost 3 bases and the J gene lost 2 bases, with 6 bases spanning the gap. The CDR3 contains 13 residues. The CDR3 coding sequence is TGTGCCAGCAGTGATCCGGACACAGATACGCAGTATTTT. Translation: CASSDPDTDTQYF. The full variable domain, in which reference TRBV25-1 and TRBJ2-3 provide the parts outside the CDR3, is EADIYQTPRYLVIGTGKKITLECSQTMGHDKMYWYQQDPGMELHLIHYSYGVNSTEKGDLSSESTVSRIRTEHFPLTLESARPSHTSQYLCASSDPDTDTQYFGPGTRLTVL.

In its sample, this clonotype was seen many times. The CDR3: CASRYSQGATEAFF. CDR3 bases: TGTGCCAGCAGATATTCTCAGGGGGCGACTGAAGCTTTCTTT. This sequence joins TRBV6-1 and TRBJ1-1; 8 bases agree with TRBD1. V was pared by 6 bases and J by 5 bases, with 8 bases of the junction left unmatched. The CDR3 runs 14 residues. In germline, CDR1 is MNHNS, CDR2 SASEGT.

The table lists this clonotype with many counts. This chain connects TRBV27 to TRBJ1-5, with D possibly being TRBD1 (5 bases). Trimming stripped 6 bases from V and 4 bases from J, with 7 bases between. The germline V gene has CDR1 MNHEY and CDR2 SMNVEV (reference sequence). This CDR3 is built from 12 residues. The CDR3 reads CASRTGNQPQHF. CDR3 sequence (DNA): TGTGCCAGCAGAACAGGTAATCAGCCCCAGCATTTT.

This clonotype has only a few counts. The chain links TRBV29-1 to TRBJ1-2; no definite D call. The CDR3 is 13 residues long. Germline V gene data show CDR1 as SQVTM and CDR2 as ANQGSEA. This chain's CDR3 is CSASPNDPSGYTF. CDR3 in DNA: TGCAGTGCCTCCCCCAACGACCCCTCAGGCTACACCTTC. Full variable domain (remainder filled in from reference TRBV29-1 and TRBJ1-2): SAVISQKPSRDICQRGTSLTIQCQVDSQVTMMFWYRQQPGQSLTLIATANQGSEATYESGFVIDKFPISRPNLTFSTLTVSNMSPEDSSIYLCSASPNDPSGYTFGSGTRLTVV.

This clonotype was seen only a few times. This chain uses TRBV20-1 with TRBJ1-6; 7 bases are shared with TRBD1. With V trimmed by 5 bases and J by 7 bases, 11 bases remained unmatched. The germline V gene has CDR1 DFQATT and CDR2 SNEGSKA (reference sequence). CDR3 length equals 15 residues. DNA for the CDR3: TGCAGTGCTCCTAGGGGGCGCAGGATGAATTCACCCCTCCACTTT. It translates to CSAPRGRRMNSPLHF.

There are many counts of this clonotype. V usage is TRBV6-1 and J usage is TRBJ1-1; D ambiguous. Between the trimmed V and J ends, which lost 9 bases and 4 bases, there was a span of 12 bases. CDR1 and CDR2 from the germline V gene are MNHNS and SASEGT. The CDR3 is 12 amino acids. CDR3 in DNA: TGTGCCAGTAGAAAAGATGGCACTGAAGCTTTCTTT. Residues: CASRKDGTEAFF.

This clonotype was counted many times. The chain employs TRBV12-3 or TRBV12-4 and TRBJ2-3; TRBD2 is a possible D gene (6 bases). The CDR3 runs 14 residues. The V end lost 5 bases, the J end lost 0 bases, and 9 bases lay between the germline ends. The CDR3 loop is CASSRGESTDTQYF. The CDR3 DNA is TGTGCCAGCAGTCGCGGGGAGAGCACAGATACGCAGTATTTT.

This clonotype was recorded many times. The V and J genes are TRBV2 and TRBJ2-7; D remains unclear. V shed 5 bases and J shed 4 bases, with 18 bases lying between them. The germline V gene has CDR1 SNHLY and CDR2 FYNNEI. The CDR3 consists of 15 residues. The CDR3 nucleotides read TGTGCCAGCAGTTCGCAGCCCGGCGCCTTATACGAGCAGTACTTC. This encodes CASSSQPGALYEQYF.

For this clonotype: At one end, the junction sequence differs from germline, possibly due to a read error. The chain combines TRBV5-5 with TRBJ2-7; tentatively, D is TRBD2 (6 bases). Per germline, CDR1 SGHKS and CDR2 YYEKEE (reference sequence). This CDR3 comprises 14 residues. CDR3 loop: CASSNRDWDREQYF. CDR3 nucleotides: TGCGCCAGCAGCAACCGGGACTGGGATAGGGAGCAGTACTTC.

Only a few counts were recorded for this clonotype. The CDR3 spells CSVGAGSSYEQYF. CDR3 sequence (DNA): TGCAGCGTTGGGGCAGGGAGCTCCTACGAGCAGTACTTC. The chain employs TRBV29-1 and TRBJ2-7, with D perhaps assigned TRBD1 or TRBD2 (5 bases each). The CDR3 runs to 13 residues. Per the germline V gene, CDR1 is SQVTM and CDR2 is ANQGSEA. Trimming removed 4 bases at V and 0 bases at J, with 10 bases between.

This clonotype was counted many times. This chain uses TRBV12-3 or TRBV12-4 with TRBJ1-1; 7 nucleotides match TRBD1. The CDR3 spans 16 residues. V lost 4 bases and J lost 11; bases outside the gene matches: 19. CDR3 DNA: TGTGCCAGCAGTTGGGATGACGGACAGGAGGGCGATCTGGCTTTCTTT. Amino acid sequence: CASSWDDGQEGDLAFF.

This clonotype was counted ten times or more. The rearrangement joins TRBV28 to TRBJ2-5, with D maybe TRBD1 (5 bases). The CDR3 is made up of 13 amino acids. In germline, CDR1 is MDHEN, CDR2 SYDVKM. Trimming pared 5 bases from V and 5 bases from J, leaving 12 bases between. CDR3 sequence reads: CASSPLGVETQYF. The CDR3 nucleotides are TGTGCCAGCAGTCCTCTAGGGGTGGAGACCCAGTACTTC.

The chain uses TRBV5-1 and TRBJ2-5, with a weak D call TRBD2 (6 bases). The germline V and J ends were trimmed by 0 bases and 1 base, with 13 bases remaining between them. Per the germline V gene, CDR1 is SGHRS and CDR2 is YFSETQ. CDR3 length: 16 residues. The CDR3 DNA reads TGCGCCAGCAGCTTGGGCGGTTTAGCGGCCCAAGAGACCCAGTACTTC. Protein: CASSLGGLAAQETQYF.

CDR3 DNA: TGTGCCAGTAGATACTCCGGATATAGCAATCAGCCCCAGCATTTT. Its protein product is CASRYSGYSNQPQHF. This rearrangement joins TRBV19 to TRBJ1-5; D gene ambiguous. This CDR3 is 15 amino acids long. The germline V gene has CDR1 LNHDA and CDR2 SQIVND (reference sequence). The V gene lost 6 bases and the J gene lost 0 bases, with 12 bases spanning the gap.

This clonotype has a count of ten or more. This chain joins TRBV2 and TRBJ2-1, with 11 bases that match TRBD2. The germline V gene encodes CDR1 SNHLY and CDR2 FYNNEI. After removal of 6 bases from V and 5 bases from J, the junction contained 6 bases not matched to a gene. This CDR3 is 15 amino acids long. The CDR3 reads CASRRTLAGDNEQFF. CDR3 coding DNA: TGTGCCAGCAGGAGAACACTAGCGGGAGACAATGAGCAGTTCTTC. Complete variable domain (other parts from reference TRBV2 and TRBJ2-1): EPEVTQTPSHQVTQMGQEVILRCVPISNHLYFYWYRQILGQKVEFLVSFYNNEISEKSEIFDDQFSVERPDGSNFTLKIRSTKLEDSAMYFCASRRTLAGDNEQFFGPGTRLTVL.

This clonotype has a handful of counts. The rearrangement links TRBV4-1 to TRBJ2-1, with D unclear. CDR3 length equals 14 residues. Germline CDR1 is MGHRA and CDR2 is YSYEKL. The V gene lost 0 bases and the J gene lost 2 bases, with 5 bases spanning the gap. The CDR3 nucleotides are TGCGCCAGCAGCCAAGAGGCTACCTACAATGAGCAGTTCTTC. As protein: CASSQEATYNEQFF.

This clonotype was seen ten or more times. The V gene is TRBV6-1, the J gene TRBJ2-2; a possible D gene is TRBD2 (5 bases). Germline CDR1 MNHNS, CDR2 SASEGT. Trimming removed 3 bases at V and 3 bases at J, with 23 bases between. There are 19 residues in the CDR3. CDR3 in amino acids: CASSDTILRVGSDTGELFF. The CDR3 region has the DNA TGTGCCAGCAGTGACACTATATTGAGGGTGGGCAGTGACACCGGGGAGCTGTTTTTT.

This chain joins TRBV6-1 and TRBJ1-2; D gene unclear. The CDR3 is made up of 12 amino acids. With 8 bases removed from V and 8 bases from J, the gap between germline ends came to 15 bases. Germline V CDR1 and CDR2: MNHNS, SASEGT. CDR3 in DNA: TGTGCCAGCTACTCTATGATCTGGGGCTACACCTTC. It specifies CASYSMIWGYTF.

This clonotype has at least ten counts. The DNA of the CDR3 is TGTGCCATCAGGGCCGGGACAGGGCATAATTCACCCCTCCACTTT. Translating it yields CAIRAGTGHNSPLHF. V usage is TRBV10-3 and J usage is TRBJ1-6, with TRBD1 matching over 9 bases. Trimming cost V 6 bases and J 5 bases; bases outside gene matches: 5. The CDR3 has 15 residues. Germline V gene sequence: CDR1 ENHRY, CDR2 SYGVKD.

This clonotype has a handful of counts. CDR3 loop: CASSYYGRGTDTQYF. The CDR3 DNA is TGTGCCAGCAGTTATTACGGGAGGGGTACAGATACGCAGTATTTT. The rearrangement links TRBV6-9 to TRBJ2-3; TRBD2 aligns across 8 bases. The CDR3 covers 15 residues. The germline V gene encodes CDR1 MNHGY and CDR2 SVAAGI. V gave up 1 base and J gave up 3 bases; unmatched junction bases: 3.

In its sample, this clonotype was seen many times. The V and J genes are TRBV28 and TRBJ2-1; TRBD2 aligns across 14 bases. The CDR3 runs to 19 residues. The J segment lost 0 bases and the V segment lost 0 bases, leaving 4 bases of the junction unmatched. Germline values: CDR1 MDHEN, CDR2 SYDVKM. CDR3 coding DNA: TGTGCCAGCAGTTTATGGGGACTAGCGGGAGTCAGCTCCTACAATGAGCAGTTCTTC. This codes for CASSLWGLAGVSSYNEQFF.

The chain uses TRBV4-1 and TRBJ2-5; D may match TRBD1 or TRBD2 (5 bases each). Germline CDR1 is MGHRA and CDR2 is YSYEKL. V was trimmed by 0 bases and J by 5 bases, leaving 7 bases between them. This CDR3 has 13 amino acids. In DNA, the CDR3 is TGCGCCAGCAGCCAAGATGGGGGTGAGACCCAGTACTTC. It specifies CASSQDGGETQYF.

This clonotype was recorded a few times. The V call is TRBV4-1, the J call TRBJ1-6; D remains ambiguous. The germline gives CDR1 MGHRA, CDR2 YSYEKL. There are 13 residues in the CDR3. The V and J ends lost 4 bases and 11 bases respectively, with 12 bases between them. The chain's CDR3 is CASSPPLIAPLHF. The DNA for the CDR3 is TGCGCCAGCAGCCCCCCCCTAATTGCACCCCTCCACTTT.

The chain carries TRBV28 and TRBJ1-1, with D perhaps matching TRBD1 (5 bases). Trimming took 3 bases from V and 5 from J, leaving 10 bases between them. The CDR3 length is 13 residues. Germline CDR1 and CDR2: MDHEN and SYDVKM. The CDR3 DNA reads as TGTGCCAGCAGTTTGCCGGGGGAGACTGAAGCTTTCTTT. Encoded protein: CASSLPGETEAFF.

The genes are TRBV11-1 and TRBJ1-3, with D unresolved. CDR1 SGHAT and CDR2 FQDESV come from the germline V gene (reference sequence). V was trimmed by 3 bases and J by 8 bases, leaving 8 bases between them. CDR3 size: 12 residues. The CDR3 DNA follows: TGTGCCAGCAGCTTTGTTGAAGACACCATATATTTT. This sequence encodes CASSFVEDTIYF.